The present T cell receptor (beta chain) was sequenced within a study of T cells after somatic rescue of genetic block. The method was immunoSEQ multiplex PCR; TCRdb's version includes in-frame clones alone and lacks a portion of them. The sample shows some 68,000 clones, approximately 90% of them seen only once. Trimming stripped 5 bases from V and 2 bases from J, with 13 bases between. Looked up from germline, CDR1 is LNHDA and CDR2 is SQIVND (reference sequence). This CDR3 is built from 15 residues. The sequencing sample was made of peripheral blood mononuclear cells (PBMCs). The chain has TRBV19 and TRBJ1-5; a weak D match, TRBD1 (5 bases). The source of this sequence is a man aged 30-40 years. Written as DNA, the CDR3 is TGTGCCAGTAGTGCCTTAGAAGGGGGCAATCAGCCCCAGCATTTT. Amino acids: CASSALEGGNQPQHF.